This T cell receptor (beta chain) was documented in a study of blood T cell repertoires in COVID-19. Germline-derived CDR1 and CDR2 are MNHEY and SVGAGI. This CDR3 has 14 residues. Germline trimming cut 2 bases from V and 8 bases from J; bases unmatched to any gene: 0. Libraries were prepared by immunoSEQ multiplex PCR; TCRdb keeps only in-frame clonotypes and omits some of them. The table has around 370,000 clones, about 90% seen once; the top ten hold roughly 3.5%. A single count supports this clone. Additional DNA sequences in this sample encode the identical CDR3. The sequenced sample was peripheral blood. This clonotype was obtained from a woman in her late teens or twenties who had recovered from COVID-19. The chain links TRBV6-5 to TRBJ1-4, with TRBD1 identical over 12 bases. This CDR3 reads CASSYGTGGEKLFF. CDR3 in DNA: TGTGCCAGCAGTTACGGGACAGGGGGCGAAAAACTGTTTTTT.